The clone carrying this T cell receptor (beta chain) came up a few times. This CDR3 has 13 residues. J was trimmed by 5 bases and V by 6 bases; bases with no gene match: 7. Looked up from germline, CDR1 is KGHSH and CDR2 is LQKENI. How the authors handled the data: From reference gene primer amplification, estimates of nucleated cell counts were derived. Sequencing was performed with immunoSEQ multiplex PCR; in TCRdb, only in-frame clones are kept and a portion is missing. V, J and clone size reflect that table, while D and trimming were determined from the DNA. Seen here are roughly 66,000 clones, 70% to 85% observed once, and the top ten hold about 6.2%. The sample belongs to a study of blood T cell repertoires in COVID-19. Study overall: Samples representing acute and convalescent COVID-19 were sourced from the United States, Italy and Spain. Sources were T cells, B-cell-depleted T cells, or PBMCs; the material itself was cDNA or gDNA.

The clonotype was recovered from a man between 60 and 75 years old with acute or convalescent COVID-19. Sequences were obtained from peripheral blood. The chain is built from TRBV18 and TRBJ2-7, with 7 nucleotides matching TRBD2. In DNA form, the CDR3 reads TGTGCCAGCTCTTCCCGGGGGGTAGACGAGCAGTACTTC. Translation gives CASSSRGVDEQYF.